Following are 6 T cell receptor beta chains from one sample sequenced in a study of monozygotic twins with inflammatory bowel disease. Each CDR3 protein gets one entry in TCRdb, which reprocessed the 5' RACE reads and gives no DNA. The table lists some 200,000 distinct CDR3 sequences. Material for sequencing was blood. The receptors here all came from a human donor with ulcerative colitis or Crohn's disease, or a healthy co-twin of an affected twin (not recorded which).

V gene TRBV15 combines with J gene TRBJ2-3. This CDR3 is built from 15 residues. Germline assignment: CDR1 LNHNV and CDR2 YYDKDF (reference sequence). The CDR3 protein is CATSREGISTDTQYF.

This chain uses TRBV18 with TRBJ2-5; TCRdb reports TRBD1, a call that lacks DNA to check it against. Germline CDR1 KGHSH, CDR2 LQKENI. This CDR3 comprises 14 residues. The CDR3 protein is CASSPPAGKETQYF.

The gene calls are TRBV12-3 or TRBV12-4 and TRBJ1-2; the D call of TRBD1 rests on TCRdb alone, since no DNA is present to check it. CDR3 length equals 13 residues. The CDR3 reads CASRFEGAYGYTF.

The rearrangement joins TRBV5-5 to TRBJ2-5; checking the TCRdb D call of TRBD1 is not possible without DNA. From germline, CDR1 is SGHKS and CDR2 YYEKEE (reference sequence). The CDR3 runs 15 residues. CDR3: CASSSEPGAGETQYF.

The V gene is TRBV19, the J gene TRBJ2-1; TCRdb picks TRBD2, but there is no DNA to check that call. Germline V lookup: CDR1 LNHDA, CDR2 SQIVND (reference sequence). The CDR3 length is 17 residues. The CDR3 sequence: CASSINSLGGIYNEQFF. Full variable domain (outside the CDR3, taken from reference TRBV19 and TRBJ2-1): DGGITQSPKYLFRKEGQNVTLSCEQNLNHDAMYWYRQDPGQGLRLIYYSQIVNDFQKGDIAEGYSVSREKKESFPLTVTSAQKNPTAFYLCASSINSLGGIYNEQFFGPGTRLTVL.

This sequence joins TRBV19 and TRBJ2-5; the D call of TRBD1 rests on TCRdb alone, since no DNA is present to check it. The CDR3 contains 17 residues. Germline CDR1 LNHDA, CDR2 SQIVND (reference sequence). The chain's CDR3 is CASSIALLDSWERIQYF.